Below, 6 T cell receptor beta chains from the same sample are listed, as sequenced in a study of shared T cell receptors in the human thymus. Sequenced by immunoSEQ multiplex PCR; TCRdb stores in-frame clones only, minus some. The sample lists 630,000 or so clones, about 87% seen once, with approximately 0.0097% in the top ten. These data were also reused for a study on human thymus T cells.

What was sequenced was thymocytes. These receptors originate from a boy under three years old with a congenital heart defect.

The chain combines TRBV5-1 with TRBJ1-2, with D possibly TRBD1 on 6 matching bases. The CDR3 has 15 residues. V was cut by 0 bases and J by 4 bases, with 13 bases left in between. Germline V CDR1 and CDR2: SGHRS, YFSETQ. In nucleotides, the CDR3 is TGCGCCAGCAGCTTGGGCGGCGGCAGGGGCTATGGCTACACCTTC. It encodes CASSLGGGRGYGYTF.

A word on this clone: At the DNA level, this CDR3 is encoded by other sequences in the same sample as well. The chain carries TRBV7-6 and TRBJ1-6; D ambiguous. V gave up 5 bases and J gave up 6 bases, with 23 bases separating them. Germline V gene data show CDR1 as SGHVS and CDR2 as FNYEAQ. CDR3 size: 18 residues. The CDR3 DNA is TGTGCCAGCAGCCCCATTAGCGGGGAAATCTGGGCTAATTCACCCCTCCACTTT. It codes for CASSPISGEIWANSPLHF.

This clone was seen a handful of times. The identical CDR3 is also encoded by other nucleotide sequences in the sample. The CDR3: CASSQDRAGNQPQHF. CDR3 sequence (DNA): TGCGCCAGCAGCCAAGATCGAGCAGGGAATCAGCCCCAGCATTTT. The gene calls are TRBV4-3 and TRBJ1-5; maybe TRBD1 (5 bases). The ends were cut back, 0 bases at V and 4 bases at J, with 10 bases in the middle. Germline V CDR1 and CDR2: LGHNA, YSLEER. The CDR3 has 15 residues.

This sequence joins TRBV29-1 and TRBJ2-5; possible D gene TRBD2, 5 bases. The CDR3 is 13 amino acids. Looked up from germline, CDR1 is SQVTM and CDR2 is ANQGSEA. The V and J ends lost 3 bases and 4 bases respectively, with 12 bases between them. The CDR3 region is CSVDRGLRETQYF. The CDR3 bases are TGCAGCGTTGATAGAGGGCTACGAGAGACCCAGTACTTC.

This chain links TRBV9 with TRBJ2-3; 9 bases map to TRBD2. The CDR3 is made up of 15 amino acids. V lost 0 bases to trimming and J lost 3 bases; unmatched junction nucleotides: 2. The germline CDR1 and CDR2 sequences are SGDLS and YYNGEE. The CDR3 sequence: CASSVVAGDTDTQYF. CDR3 bases: TGTGCCAGCAGCGTAGTAGCGGGGGATACAGATACGCAGTATTTT.

This chain links TRBV6-5 with TRBJ1-1; 7 bases align to TRBD1. Looked up from germline, CDR1 is MNHEY and CDR2 is SVGAGI. The CDR3 is 15 residues long. Unmatched junction bases numbered 8, after V lost 4 bases and J lost 3 bases. CDR3 protein: CASSSGGGWDTEAFF. CDR3 DNA: TGTGCCAGCAGTTCAGGGGGAGGATGGGACACTGAAGCTTTCTTT.